This TCR beta chain stems from a study of cytomegalovirus exposure and HLA in healthy donors. V lost 0 bases and J lost 1, with 9 bases in between. CDR1 is ENHRY, CDR2 SYGVKD, per germline. This CDR3 comprises 15 residues. The PCR was carried out with 60 Vbeta primers and 13 Jbeta primers. The protocol was immunoSEQ multiplex PCR, while the TCRdb copy is restricted to in-frame clones and leaves out a portion. This table has approximately 130,000 clones, about two thirds appearing once. This clonotype originated in a woman aged 55-70 years in good health and CMV-seropositive. Sequencing was carried out using PBMCs. This rearrangement joins TRBV10-3 to TRBJ1-1; D is undetermined. In nucleotides, the CDR3 is TGTGCCATCAGTGAGTCGAGGGAGGGGAACACTGAAGCTTTCTTT. Its translation is CAISESREGNTEAFF.